One and the same sample provided the 32 T cell receptor beta chains below, sequenced in a study of blood T cell repertoires in COVID-19. Libraries were prepared by immunoSEQ multiplex PCR; TCRdb keeps only in-frame clonotypes and omits some of them. The sample includes 150,000 to 200,000 clones, approximately 84% of them seen just once. The material sequenced was peripheral blood. The receptors here all came from an elderly woman with COVID-19, enrolled during active disease.

The J gene is TRBJ1-1, the V gene TRBV15; D is perhaps TRBD1 (5 bases). V lost 0 bases, J lost 0 bases, and 17 bases lay in between. Germline CDR1 reads LNHNV; CDR2 reads YYDKDF (reference sequence). CDR3 size: 18 residues. CDR3 protein: CATSRDRFGTSMNTEAFF. In DNA form, the CDR3 reads TGTGCCACCAGCAGAGACAGATTTGGGACTTCGATGAACACTGAAGCTTTCTTT.

In its sample, this clone was seen once. The rearrangement uses TRBV28 and TRBJ2-2; possibly TRBD2 for D (6 bases). Per germline, CDR1 MDHEN and CDR2 SYDVKM. The V gene lost 5 bases and the J gene lost 4 bases, with 11 bases spanning the gap. This CDR3 region has 14 residues. The CDR3 sequence: CASSRDFLTGELFF. CDR3 bases: TGTGCCAGCAGTCGGGACTTTCTCACCGGGGAGCTGTTTTTT.

The CDR3 DNA sequence: TGTGCCAGCAGCTTTAGGGGACAGGGTGCCCACGAGCAGTACTTC. Its protein is CASSFRGQGAHEQYF. V and J are TRBV5-5 and TRBJ2-7; 9 bases are shared with TRBD1. V gave up 2 bases and J gave up 5 bases; unmatched junction bases: 8. CDR3 length: 15 amino acids. Germline CDR1 SGHKS, CDR2 YYEKEE (reference sequence).

In DNA, the CDR3 is TGTGCCACCGCGGACAGGGGGGGAGATACGCAGTATTTT. Its translation is CATADRGGDTQYF. This rearrangement joins TRBV19 to TRBJ2-3; 10 nucleotides line up with TRBD1. With 10 bases clipped from V and 5 bases from J, the junction kept 6 bases outside the gene matches. This CDR3 spans 13 amino acids. Germline V gene sequence: CDR1 LNHDA, CDR2 SQIVND (reference sequence).

This clone turned up a few times. This chain joins TRBV7-8 and TRBJ2-7; 8 bases fit TRBD1. The V gene end was trimmed by 8 bases and the J gene end by 0 bases; junction bases not matched to a gene: 9. The CDR3 loop spans 15 amino acids. Per the germline V gene, CDR1 is SGHVS and CDR2 is FQNEAQ. The CDR3 bases are TGTGCCAGCGGGGGCAGGGGGCTAAGCTCCTACGAGCAGTACTTC. Translating it yields CASGGRGLSSYEQYF.

The chain combines TRBV18 with TRBJ2-7, with a tentative D call TRBD1 (5 bases). Germline V CDR1 and CDR2: KGHSH, LQKENI. V dropped 6 bases and J dropped 2 bases, with 14 bases sitting between them. The CDR3 consists of 14 residues. DNA for the CDR3: TGTGCCAGCTCCCTTAAAACAGGACCCTACGAGCAGTACTTC. It yields the protein CASSLKTGPYEQYF. The full variable domain, with the rest looked up from reference TRBV18 and TRBJ2-7, is NAGVMQNPRHLVRRRGQEARLRCSPMKGHSHVYWYRQLPEEGLKFMVYLQKENIIDESGMPKERFSAEFPKEGPSILRIQQVVRGDSAAYFCASSLKTGPYEQYFGPGTRLTVT.

The chain has TRBV15 and TRBJ1-2; D is possibly TRBD1 (6 bases). This CDR3 region has 12 residues. The V and J ends lost 5 bases and 4 bases respectively, with 8 bases between them. The germline CDR1 and CDR2 sequences are LNHNV and YYDKDF (reference sequence). CDR3 sequence reads: CATSDRIYGYTF. CDR3 nucleotides: TGTGCCACCAGCGACAGGATCTATGGCTACACCTTC.

The chain links TRBV5-1 to TRBJ2-7, with TRBD1 matching over 7 bases. The CDR3 runs to 13 residues. Looked up from germline, CDR1 is SGHRS and CDR2 is YFSETQ. With V trimmed by 0 bases and J by 6 bases, 3 bases remained unmatched. The CDR3 bases are TGCGCCAGCAGCTTGGTGCCAGGGGGCGAGCAGTACTTC. This encodes CASSLVPGGEQYF. Full variable domain (remainder filled in from reference TRBV5-1 and TRBJ2-7): KAGVTQTPRYLIKTRGQQVTLSCSPISGHRSVSWYQQTPGQGLQFLFEYFSETQRNKGNFPGRFSGRQFSNSRSEMNVSTLELGDSALYLCASSLVPGGEQYFGPGTRLTVT.

This chain connects TRBV5-1 to TRBJ2-1, with 7 bases aligning to TRBD1. Germline lookup yields CDR1 SGHRS and CDR2 YFSETQ. This CDR3 is 13 amino acids long. The ends lost 4 bases at V and 8 bases at J; junction bases unmatched: 6. Here the CDR3 reads CASSVTGIDEQFF. Written as DNA, the CDR3 is TGCGCCAGCAGCGTGACAGGGATCGATGAGCAGTTCTTC.

This clone has only one observation. The J gene is TRBJ2-7, the V gene TRBV7-6, with 8 bases matching TRBD2. This CDR3 has 17 amino acids. The V and J ends lost 3 bases and 6 bases, in that order; junction bases with no gene match: 16. CDR1 is SGHVS, CDR2 FNYEAQ, per germline. In DNA, the CDR3 is TGTGCCAGCAGCTTTCACCTCGGAGGAGCGGGGGAAGTCGAGCAGTACTTC. It is translated as CASSFHLGGAGEVEQYF.

V is TRBV19 and J is TRBJ2-3, with a tentative D call TRBD1 (6 bases). In germline, CDR1 is LNHDA, CDR2 SQIVND (reference sequence). V lost 6 bases to trimming and J lost 2 bases, with 12 bases between them. The CDR3 has 14 amino acids. This CDR3 reads CASRLRDNTDTQYF. In nucleotides, the CDR3 is TGTGCCAGTAGACTCCGGGACAACACAGATACGCAGTATTTT. Complete variable domain (other parts from reference TRBV19 and TRBJ2-3): DGGITQSPKYLFRKEGQNVTLSCEQNLNHDAMYWYRQDPGQGLRLIYYSQIVNDFQKGDIAEGYSVSREKKESFPLTVTSAQKNPTAFYLCASRLRDNTDTQYFGPGTRLTVL.

The chain uses TRBV5-1 and TRBJ1-1; D call uncertain. The CDR3 is 13 amino acids. V was pared by 4 bases and J by 0 bases, with 7 bases between. From germline, CDR1 is SGHRS and CDR2 YFSETQ. In DNA form, the CDR3 reads TGCGCCAGCAGCCCGGTTATGAACACTGAAGCTTTCTTT. Its protein is CASSPVMNTEAFF.

The chain combines TRBV4-1 with TRBJ2-7; weak D call: TRBD2 (5 bases). Per the germline V gene, CDR1 is MGHRA and CDR2 is YSYEKL. This CDR3 comprises 16 residues. Trimming stripped 0 bases from V and 2 bases from J, with 14 bases between. CDR3 sequence reads: CASSQDFERSPYEQYF. Written as DNA, the CDR3 is TGCGCCAGCAGCCAAGATTTCGAGCGGAGCCCCTACGAGCAGTACTTC.

V and J are TRBV9 and TRBJ2-7; no firm D call. With 0 bases removed from V and 4 bases from J, the gap between germline ends came to 8 bases. The CDR3 length is 13 residues. Germline CDR1 SGDLS, CDR2 YYNGEE. The CDR3 loop reads CASSVDHRYEQYF. For the CDR3, the DNA is TGTGCCAGCAGCGTAGACCACAGATACGAGCAGTACTTC.

The chain combines TRBV18 with TRBJ1-2; a possible D gene is TRBD1 (6 bases). The ends were cut back, 5 bases at V and 6 bases at J, with 10 bases in the middle. The V gene's germline CDR1 is KGHSH and CDR2 LQKENI. The CDR3 totals 12 residues. DNA for the CDR3: TGTGCCAGCTCAACCTACAGGGATGGCTACACCTTC. This translates into CASSTYRDGYTF.

In this sample, this clone turned up a few times. This chain links TRBV18 with TRBJ2-3; 14 bases align to TRBD2. CDR3 length: 16 amino acids. Looked up from germline, CDR1 is KGHSH and CDR2 is LQKENI. V trimming: 3 bases; J trimming: 5 bases; junction bases outside the gene matches: 4. The CDR3 loop reads CASSPGLAGGEDTQYF. CDR3 coding DNA: TGTGCCAGCTCACCTGGACTAGCGGGAGGTGAAGATACGCAGTATTTT.

This clone was seen only a few times. The chain uses TRBV18 and TRBJ1-4; 12 bases are a match to TRBD1. This CDR3 region has 19 residues. In germline, CDR1 is KGHSH, CDR2 LQKENI. After removal of 4 bases from V and 0 bases from J, the junction contained 9 bases not matched to a gene. The CDR3 DNA reads as TGTGCCAGCTCACTGAACCGGGACAGGGGGCGAGCAACTAATGAAAAACTGTTTTTT. Protein sequence: CASSLNRDRGRATNEKLFF.

The chain has TRBV13 and TRBJ2-7, with D possibly TRBD1 on 6 matching bases. Deletions cut 2 bases from V and 3 bases from J, with 14 bases between. CDR3 length: 15 residues. Germline V lookup: CDR1 PRHDT, CDR2 FYEKMQ (reference sequence). DNA for the CDR3: TGTGCCAGCAGCTTACGTTTACAGGGTCTCTACGAGCAGTACTTC. It specifies CASSLRLQGLYEQYF.

The gene calls are TRBV7-9 and TRBJ1-1; 7 bases agree with TRBD1. The CDR3 loop spans 15 amino acids. In germline, CDR1 is SEHNR, CDR2 FQNEAQ (reference sequence). V lost 5 bases, J lost 0 bases, and 6 bases stayed unmatched. Here the CDR3 reads CASSRPGGMNTEAFF. The CDR3 DNA sequence: TGTGCCAGCAGCCGCCCAGGGGGAATGAACACTGAAGCTTTCTTT.

This clone showed up just a few times. This chain joins TRBV5-1 and TRBJ1-2; TRBD1 agrees at 7 bases. Germline assignment: CDR1 SGHRS and CDR2 YFSETQ. V shed 3 bases and J 4 bases; nucleotides not matched to a gene: 12. This CDR3 comprises 16 residues. CDR3 sequence reads: CASSSTGAPALYGYTF. CDR3 coding DNA: TGCGCCAGCAGCTCTACAGGGGCCCCCGCTCTCTATGGCTACACCTTC.

There are a few counts of this clone. The V and J genes are TRBV28 and TRBJ1-2, with D hard to call. V was trimmed by 5 bases and J by 8 bases, leaving 12 bases between them. In germline, CDR1 is MDHEN, CDR2 SYDVKM. The CDR3 runs 12 residues. DNA for the CDR3: TGTGCCAGCAGTCTCCCCGGTTGGGGCTACACCTTC. This gives the protein CASSLPGWGYTF.

The J gene is TRBJ1-1, the V gene TRBV11-1; weak D call: TRBD1 (6 bases). V shed 1 base and J shed 8 bases, with 8 bases lying between them. Germline values: CDR1 SGHAT, CDR2 FQDESV (reference sequence). This CDR3 is built from 12 residues. CDR3 sequence: CASSLGTGEAFF. CDR3 in DNA: TGTGCCAGCAGCTTAGGCACAGGGGAAGCTTTCTTT.

The J gene is TRBJ2-3, the V gene TRBV19; the D gene is possibly TRBD2 (5 bases). Germline CDR1 LNHDA, CDR2 SQIVND (reference sequence). Trimming left V 4 bases short and J 3 bases short, with 20 bases between. The CDR3 has 17 residues. CDR3 residues: CASSRASRAGGTDTQYF. CDR3 nucleotides: TGTGCCAGTAGTAGGGCGTCGCGGGCTGGAGGAACAGATACGCAGTATTTT.

This chain uses TRBV19 with TRBJ2-2; 9 bases line up with TRBD2. Per the germline V gene, CDR1 is LNHDA and CDR2 is SQIVND (reference sequence). This CDR3 region has 14 residues. With V trimmed by 7 bases and J by 5 bases, 5 bases remained unmatched. The CDR3 region is CASTSSGGTGELFF. CDR3 coding DNA: TGTGCCAGTACATCCAGCGGGGGGACCGGGGAGCTGTTTTTT.

A single count supports this clone. The V and J genes are TRBV2 and TRBJ1-5; TRBD1 aligns across 9 bases. The germline gives CDR1 SNHLY, CDR2 FYNNEI. V dropped 4 bases and J dropped 6; count of bases not matched to a gene: 1. The CDR3 covers 13 residues. CDR3 bases: TGTGCCAGCAGTGTACAGGGGGCTCAGCCCCAGCATTTT. This codes for CASSVQGAQPQHF.

This chain uses TRBV9 with TRBJ2-2, with 12 bases aligning to TRBD2. CDR3 length: 16 amino acids. After removal of 3 bases from V and 5 bases from J, the junction contained 5 bases not matched to a gene. Germline V gives CDR1 SGDLS, CDR2 YYNGEE. The CDR3 nucleotides are TGTGCCAGCAGCGCCCCTAGCGGGGGGGGGACCGGGGAGCTGTTTTTT. Its protein is CASSAPSGGGTGELFF.

The chain uses TRBV20-1 and TRBJ1-2; perhaps TRBD1 as D (6 bases). V was shortened by 6 bases and J by 4 bases, with 6 bases between the two germline ends. This CDR3 spans 10 amino acids. Germline lookup yields CDR1 DFQATT and CDR2 SNEGSKA (reference sequence). CDR3 sequence: CSARGYGYTF. The CDR3 DNA reads TGCAGTGCCAGGGGCTATGGCTACACCTTC.

The rearrangement uses TRBV11-2 and TRBJ2-1; D is ambiguous. Between the trimmed V and J ends, which lost 7 bases and 4 bases, there was a span of 14 bases. Germline lookup yields CDR1 SGHAT and CDR2 FQNNGV. The CDR3 sequence is 14 residues long. This CDR3 reads CASTYGSFYNEQFF. The CDR3 DNA reads as TGTGCCAGCACTTACGGGTCTTTTTACAATGAGCAGTTCTTC.

This chain joins TRBV6-2 or TRBV6-3 and TRBJ2-5; 9 nucleotides agree with TRBD1. The junction had 2 bases not matched to a gene; V was cut back by 0 bases and J by 3 bases. In germline, CDR1 is MNHEY, CDR2 SVGEGT. CDR3 length equals 15 residues. In nucleotides, the CDR3 is TGTGCCAGCAGTTACTCGGGGACAGGGAAAGAGACCCAGTACTTC. It encodes CASSYSGTGKETQYF.

The chain couples TRBV11-2 to TRBJ1-2, with D possibly matching TRBD1 (5 bases). The CDR3 runs 14 residues. Germline CDR1 is SGHAT and CDR2 is FQNNGV. Trimming left V 1 base short and J 4 bases short, with 10 bases between. The CDR3 nucleotides are TGTGCCAGCAGCTTAGGGGGCGCGAGCTATGGCTACACCTTC. Amino acid sequence: CASSLGGASYGYTF. Full variable domain (missing parts from reference TRBV11-2 and TRBJ1-2): EAGVAQSPRYKIIEKRQSVAFWCNPISGHATLYWYQQILGQGPKLLIQFQNNGVVDDSQLPKDRFSAERLKGVDSTLKIQPAKLEDSAVYLCASSLGGASYGYTFGSGTRLTVV.

V and J are TRBV10-2 and TRBJ2-1; no clear D. The CDR3 is 10 residues long. Trimming left V 5 bases short and J 8 bases short, with 4 bases between. Germline V CDR1 and CDR2: WSHSY, SAAADI. The CDR3 is CASSQYEQFF. In nucleotides, the CDR3 is TGCGCCAGCAGTCAATATGAGCAGTTCTTC.

The V gene is TRBV6-6, the J gene TRBJ1-5, with a weak D call TRBD1 (6 bases). Germline assignment: CDR1 MNHNY and CDR2 SVGAGI (reference sequence). With 4 bases removed from V and 6 bases from J, the gap between germline ends came to 13 bases. This CDR3 region has 14 residues. This CDR3 is CASSSQGTPQPQHF. CDR3 DNA sequence: TGTGCCAGCAGTTCCCAGGGGACCCCTCAGCCCCAGCATTTT.